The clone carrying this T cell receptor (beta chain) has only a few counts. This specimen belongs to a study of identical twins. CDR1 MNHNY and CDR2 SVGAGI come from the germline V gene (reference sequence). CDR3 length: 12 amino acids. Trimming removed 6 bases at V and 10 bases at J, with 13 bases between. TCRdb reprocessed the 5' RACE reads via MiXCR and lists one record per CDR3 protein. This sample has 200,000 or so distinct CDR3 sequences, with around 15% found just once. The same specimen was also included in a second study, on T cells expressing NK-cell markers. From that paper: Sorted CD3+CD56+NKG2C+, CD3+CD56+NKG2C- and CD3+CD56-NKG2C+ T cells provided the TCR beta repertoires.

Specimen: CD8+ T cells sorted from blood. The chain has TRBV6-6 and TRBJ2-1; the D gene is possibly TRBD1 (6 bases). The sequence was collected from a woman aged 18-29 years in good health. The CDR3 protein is CASSQGPWEQFF. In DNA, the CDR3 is TGTGCCAGCAGCCAGGGGCCCTGGGAGCAGTTCTTC.